This note documents a single TCR beta chain sequence. The ends lost 8 bases at V and 6 bases at J; junction bases unmatched: 8. Germline V CDR1 and CDR2: ENHRY, SYGVKD. This CDR3 contains 15 residues. Measured with immunoSEQ multiplex PCR; TCRdb has only the in-frame clones, and not every one. This table holds some 64,000 clones, about 91% found once. This sample was included in a study of T cell changes during pregnancy in multiple sclerosis. The sequences come from peripheral blood, collected in the first trimester of pregnancy. The TCR sequence derives from a female donor with multiple sclerosis, enrolled in a pregnancy study. This sequence joins TRBV10-3 and TRBJ2-1; 12 nucleotides agree with TRBD2. CDR3 region: CAIALAGGNGNEQFF. CDR3 nucleotide sequence: TGTGCCATCGCCCTAGCGGGAGGGAATGGCAATGAGCAGTTCTTC.